The present T cell receptor beta chain was sequenced within a study of CD4 T cell repertoires in COVID-19. These memory T cells were uncultured and sequenced directly after ex vivo isolation. Trimming removed 3 bases at V and 2 bases at J, with 10 bases between. Germline CDR1 reads SEHNR; CDR2 reads FQNEAQ (reference sequence). The CDR3 length is 14 residues. Measured with immunoSEQ multiplex PCR; TCRdb has only the in-frame clones, and not every one. Of 6,500 to 8,500 clones listed, less than 90% were seen once; the top ten hold 2% to 2.5%. The chain has TRBV7-9 and TRBJ2-5; D is unclear. This TCR derives from a human donor who had COVID-19. The sample in question was effector memory CD4+ T cells from blood, obtained before the COVID-19 pandemic. The CDR3 nucleotides are TGTGCCAGCAGCTTGAACGGTCCTCAAGAGACCCAGTACTTC. It yields the protein CASSLNGPQETQYF.